This is a list of T cell receptor beta chains from one sample in a study of T cell responses to AZD1222 COVID-19 vaccine. Method: immunoSEQ multiplex PCR; TCRdb's copy keeps in-frame clones and lacks some. The table lists 55,000 to 80,000 clones, about 83% of them singletons. Sample: peripheral blood, taken on day 0 of AZD1222 vaccination. The receptors derive from an adult in good health. Both conserved end residues are part of each CDR3. D genes are given only for firm matches. The size of a clone is reported for some rows only, either as once, few or many, or as a class for expanded clones.

D gene | J gene | clone size | V gene | CDR3 DNA | CDR3 protein
TRBD2 | TRBJ2-3 | . | TRBV20-1 | TGCAGTCCTAGTGGTGCGGGGGGCCTAACAGATACGCAGTATTTT | CSPSGAGGLTDTQYF
. | TRBJ2-7 | once | TRBV11-2 | TGTGCCAGCAGCGTCGGCGGGGGCCGGAGGGGCGAGCAGTACTTC | CASSVGGGRRGEQYF
. | TRBJ1-5 | . | TRBV28 | TGTGCCAGCAGTTTGCCAGGCCGGCGGCCCCAGCATTTT | CASSLPGRRPQHF
. | TRBJ2-5 | . | TRBV5-1 | TGCGCCAGCAGTTTTGACGTTCGCCAAGAGACCCAGTACTTC | CASSFDVRQETQYF
TRBD1 | TRBJ1-5 | medium-sized | TRBV7-9 | TGTGCCAGCAGCCTAGGGACAGCTAATCAGCCCCAGCATTTT | CASSLGTANQPQHF
. | TRBJ1-4 | . | TRBV28 | TGTGCCAGCATTACAGGGTACGGTGGAAAACTGTTTTTT | CASITGYGGKLFF
. | TRBJ2-5 | once | TRBV5-1 | TGCGCCAGCAGCTTGGACCAAGAGACCCAGTACTTC | CASSLDQETQYF
TRBD1 | TRBJ2-1 | . | TRBV11-2 | TGTGCCAGCAGCTTAGATGTAAGGCGCAGGGGGTCCTACAATGAGCAGTTCTTC | CASSLDVRRRGSYNEQFF
TRBD1 | TRBJ1-2 | few | TRBV9 | TGTGCCAGCAGCGTTGGACAGGGGACCTATGGCTACACCTTC | CASSVGQGTYGYTF
TRBD1 | TRBJ1-1 | . | TRBV10-1 | TGCGCCACCGCGGACAGGGTCGGCACTGAAGCTTTCTTT | CATADRVGTEAFF
TRBD1 | TRBJ2-3 | . | TRBV5-1 | TGCGCCAGCACCCGACAGGGAGGCACAGATACGCAGTATTTT | CASTRQGGTDTQYF
TRBD1 | TRBJ1-4 | . | TRBV19 | TGTGCCTCCGGCGAGACAGGGGGGAAAAAACTGTTTTTT | CASGETGGKKLFF
TRBD1 | TRBJ2-2 | . | TRBV7-6 | TGTGCCAGCAGCCCCCCGCCAGGGGGTATTCATGAAGACACCGGGGAGCTGTTTTTT | CASSPPPGGIHEDTGELFF
TRBD1 | TRBJ1-2 | . | TRBV28 | TGTGCCAGCAGTTTCGGGACAGGGTATGGCTACACCTTC | CASSFGTGYGYTF
TRBD2 | TRBJ2-3 | . | TRBV9 | TGTGCCAGCAGCGTACCATTAACTAGCGGGGGCACAGATACGCAGTATTTT | CASSVPLTSGGTDTQYF